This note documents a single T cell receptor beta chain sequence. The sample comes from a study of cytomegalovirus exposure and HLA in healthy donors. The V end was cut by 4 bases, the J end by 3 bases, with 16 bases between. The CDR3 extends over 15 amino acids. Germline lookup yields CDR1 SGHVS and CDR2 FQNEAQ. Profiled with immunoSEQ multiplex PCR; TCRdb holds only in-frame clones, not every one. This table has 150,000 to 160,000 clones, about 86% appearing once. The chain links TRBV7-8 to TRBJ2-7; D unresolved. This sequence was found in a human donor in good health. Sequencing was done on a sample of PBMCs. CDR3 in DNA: TGTGCCAGCAGCTCAATTTCCGACGGAGACTACGAGCAGTACTTC. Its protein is CASSSISDGDYEQYF.